This T cell receptor beta chain was sequenced during a study of memory CD4+ T cells and cytomegalovirus serostatus. Single viable CD3+CD4+CD8-CD45RO+ cells were sorted as the memory CD4+ T cells. Deletions cut 2 bases from V and 1 base from J, with 13 bases between. The V gene's germline CDR1 is SGDLS and CDR2 YYNGEE. The CDR3 extends over 16 amino acids. Generated by immunoSEQ multiplex PCR, the TCRdb table keeps only in-frame clones and is missing some. The sample shows 55,000 to 65,000 clones, 82% of them seen only once. The sequenced sample consisted of memory CD4+ T cells from blood. The sequence derives from an adult in good health and CMV-seronegative. Some clones in this sample may be carry-over from other donors' samples. V is TRBV9 and J is TRBJ1-3, with D tentatively TRBD1 (6 bases). CDR3 sequence: CASSVLQGGSGNTIYF. CDR3 bases: TGTGCCAGCAGCGTGTTGCAAGGGGGATCTGGAAACACCATATATTTT.